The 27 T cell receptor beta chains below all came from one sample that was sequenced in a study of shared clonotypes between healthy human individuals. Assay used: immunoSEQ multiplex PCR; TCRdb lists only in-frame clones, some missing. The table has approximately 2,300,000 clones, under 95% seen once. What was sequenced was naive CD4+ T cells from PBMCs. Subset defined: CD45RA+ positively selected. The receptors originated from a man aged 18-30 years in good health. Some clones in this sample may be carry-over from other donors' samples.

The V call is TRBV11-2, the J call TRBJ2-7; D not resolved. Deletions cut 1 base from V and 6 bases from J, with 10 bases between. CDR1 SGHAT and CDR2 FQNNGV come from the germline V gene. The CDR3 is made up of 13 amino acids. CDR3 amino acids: CASSLVYRSEQYF. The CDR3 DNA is TGTGCCAGCAGCTTAGTATACCGAAGCGAGCAGTACTTC. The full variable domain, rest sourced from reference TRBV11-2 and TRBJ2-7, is EAGVAQSPRYKIIEKRQSVAFWCNPISGHATLYWYQQILGQGPKLLIQFQNNGVVDDSQLPKDRFSAERLKGVDSTLKIQPAKLEDSAVYLCASSLVYRSEQYFGPGTRLTVT.

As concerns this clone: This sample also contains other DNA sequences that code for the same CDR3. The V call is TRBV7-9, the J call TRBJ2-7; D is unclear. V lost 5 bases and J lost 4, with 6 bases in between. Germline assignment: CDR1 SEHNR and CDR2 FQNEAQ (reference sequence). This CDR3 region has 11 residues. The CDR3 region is CASSVSYEQYF. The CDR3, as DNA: TGTGCCAGCAGCGTTTCTTACGAGCAGTACTTC.

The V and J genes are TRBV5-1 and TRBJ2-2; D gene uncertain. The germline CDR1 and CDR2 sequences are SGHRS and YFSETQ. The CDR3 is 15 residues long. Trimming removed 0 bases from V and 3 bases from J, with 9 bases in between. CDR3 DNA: TGCGCCAGCAGCTTGGGGGGTACTGACACCGGGGAGCTGTTTTTT. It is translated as CASSLGGTDTGELFF.

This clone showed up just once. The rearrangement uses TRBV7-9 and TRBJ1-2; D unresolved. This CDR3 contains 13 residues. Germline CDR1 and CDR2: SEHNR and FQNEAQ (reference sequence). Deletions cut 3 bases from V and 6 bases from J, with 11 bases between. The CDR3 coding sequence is TGTGCCAGCAGCTTCAGAGACACAGATGGCTACACCTTC. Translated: CASSFRDTDGYTF. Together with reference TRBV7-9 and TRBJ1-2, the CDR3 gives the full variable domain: DTGVSQNPRHKITKRGQNVTFRCDPISEHNRLYWYRQTLGQGPEFLTYFQNEAQLEKSRLLSDRFSAERPKGSFSTLEIQRTEQGDSAMYLCASSFRDTDGYTFGSGTRLTVV.

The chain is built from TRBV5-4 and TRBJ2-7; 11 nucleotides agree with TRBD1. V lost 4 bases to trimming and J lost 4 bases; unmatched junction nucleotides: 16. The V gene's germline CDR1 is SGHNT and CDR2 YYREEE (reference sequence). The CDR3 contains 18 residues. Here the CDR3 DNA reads TGTGCCAGCAGCCTAGGACAGGGGGCCATGTATACAATTTACGAGCAGTACTTC. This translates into CASSLGQGAMYTIYEQYF.

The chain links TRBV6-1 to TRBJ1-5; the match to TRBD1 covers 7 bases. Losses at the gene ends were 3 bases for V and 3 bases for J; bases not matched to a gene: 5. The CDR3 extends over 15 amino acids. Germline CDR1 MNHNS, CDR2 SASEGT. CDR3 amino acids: CASSDRDSLNQPQHF. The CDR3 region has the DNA TGTGCCAGCAGTGACCGGGACAGCCTCAATCAGCCCCAGCATTTT.

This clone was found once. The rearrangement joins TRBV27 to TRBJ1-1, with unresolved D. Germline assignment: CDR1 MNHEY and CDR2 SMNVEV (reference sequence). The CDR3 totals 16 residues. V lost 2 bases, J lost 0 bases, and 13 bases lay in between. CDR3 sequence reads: CASSLGSHGVNTEAFF. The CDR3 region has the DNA TGTGCCAGCAGTTTAGGGTCCCACGGGGTGAACACTGAAGCTTTCTTT.

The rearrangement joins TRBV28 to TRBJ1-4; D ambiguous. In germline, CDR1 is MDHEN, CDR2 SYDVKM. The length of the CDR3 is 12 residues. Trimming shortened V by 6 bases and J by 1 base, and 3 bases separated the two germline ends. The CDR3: CASSVTNEKLFF. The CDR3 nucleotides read TGTGCCAGCAGCGTAACTAATGAAAAACTGTTTTTT.

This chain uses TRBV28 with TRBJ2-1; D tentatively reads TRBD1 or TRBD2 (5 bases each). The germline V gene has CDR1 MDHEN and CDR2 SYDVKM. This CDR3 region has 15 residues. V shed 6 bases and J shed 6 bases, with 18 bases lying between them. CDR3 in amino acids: CASSRAPRDRNEQFF. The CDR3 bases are TGTGCCAGCAGCCGAGCCCCCCGGGACCGCAATGAGCAGTTCTTC.

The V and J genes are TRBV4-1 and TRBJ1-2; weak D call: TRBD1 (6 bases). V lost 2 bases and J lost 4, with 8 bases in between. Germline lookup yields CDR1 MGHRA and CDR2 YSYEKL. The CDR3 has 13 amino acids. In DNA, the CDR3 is TGCGCCAGCAGCCAACCGGACAGCTATGGCTACACCTTC. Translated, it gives CASSQPDSYGYTF.

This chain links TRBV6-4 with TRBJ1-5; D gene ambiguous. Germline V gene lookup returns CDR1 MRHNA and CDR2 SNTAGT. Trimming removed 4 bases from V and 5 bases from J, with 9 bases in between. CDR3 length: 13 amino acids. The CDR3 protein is CASSVEGDQPQHF. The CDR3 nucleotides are TGTGCCAGCAGTGTGGAGGGTGATCAGCCCCAGCATTTT.

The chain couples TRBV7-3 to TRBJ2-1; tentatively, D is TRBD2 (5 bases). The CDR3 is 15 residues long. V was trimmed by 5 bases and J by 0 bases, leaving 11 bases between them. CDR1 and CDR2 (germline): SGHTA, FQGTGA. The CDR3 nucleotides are TGTGCCAGCAGCCCAAACGGGGTCTCCTACAATGAGCAGTTCTTC. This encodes CASSPNGVSYNEQFF.

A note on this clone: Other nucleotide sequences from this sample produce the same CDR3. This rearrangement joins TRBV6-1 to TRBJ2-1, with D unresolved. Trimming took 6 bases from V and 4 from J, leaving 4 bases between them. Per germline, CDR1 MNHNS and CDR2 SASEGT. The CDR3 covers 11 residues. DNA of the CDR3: TGTGCCAGCAGCTTTTACAATGAGCAGTTCTTC. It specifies CASSFYNEQFF.

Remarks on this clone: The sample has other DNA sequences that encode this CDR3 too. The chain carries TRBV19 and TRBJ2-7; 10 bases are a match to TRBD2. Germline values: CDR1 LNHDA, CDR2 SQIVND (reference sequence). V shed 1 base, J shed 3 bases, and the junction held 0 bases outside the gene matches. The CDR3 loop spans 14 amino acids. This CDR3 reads CASSIASGGYEQYF. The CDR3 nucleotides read TGTGCCAGTAGTATAGCTAGCGGGGGCTACGAGCAGTACTTC.

The CDR3: CASSFWLAGYNEQFF. In nucleotides, the CDR3 is TGTGCCAGCAGCTTTTGGCTAGCGGGTTACAATGAGCAGTTCTTC. The chain joins TRBV5-6 to TRBJ2-1, with 8 bases fitting TRBD2. The germline V gene encodes CDR1 SGHDT and CDR2 YYEEEE. Trimming cost V 2 bases and J 4 bases; bases outside gene matches: 5. The CDR3 is 15 amino acids.

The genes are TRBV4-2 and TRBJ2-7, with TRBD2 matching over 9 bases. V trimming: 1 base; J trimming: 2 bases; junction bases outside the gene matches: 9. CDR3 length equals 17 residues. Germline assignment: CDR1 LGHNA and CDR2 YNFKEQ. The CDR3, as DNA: TGTGCCAGCAGCCAAGTTCTAGCGGGATCCACCCCCTACGAGCAGTACTTC. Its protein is CASSQVLAGSTPYEQYF.

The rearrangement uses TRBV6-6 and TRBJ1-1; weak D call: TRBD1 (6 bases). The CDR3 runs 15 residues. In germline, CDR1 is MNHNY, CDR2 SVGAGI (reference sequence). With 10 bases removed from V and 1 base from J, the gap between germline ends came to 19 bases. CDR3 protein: CAIAIEQGRNTEAFF. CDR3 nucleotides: TGTGCCATCGCGATTGAACAGGGACGGAACACTGAAGCTTTCTTT.

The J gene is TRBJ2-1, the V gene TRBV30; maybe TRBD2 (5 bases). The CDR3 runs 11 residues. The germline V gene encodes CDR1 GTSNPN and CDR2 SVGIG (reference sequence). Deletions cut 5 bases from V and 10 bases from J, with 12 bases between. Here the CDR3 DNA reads TGTGCCTGGGGTAACTCGGGGGAGCAGTTCTTC. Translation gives CAWGNSGEQFF.

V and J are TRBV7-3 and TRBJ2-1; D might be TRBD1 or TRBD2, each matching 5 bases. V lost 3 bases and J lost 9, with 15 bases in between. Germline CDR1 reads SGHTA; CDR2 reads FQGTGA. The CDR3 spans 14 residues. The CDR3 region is CASSFGLRGAEQFF. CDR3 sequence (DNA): TGTGCCAGCAGCTTTGGGCTTCGGGGCGCTGAGCAGTTCTTC.

CDR3 sequence reads: CASSSPRDRVVTGELFF. The CDR3 bases are TGTGCCAGTAGTAGCCCAAGAGACAGGGTGGTAACCGGGGAGCTGTTTTTT. The V and J genes are TRBV19 and TRBJ2-2, with 7 bases matching TRBD1. This CDR3 is built from 17 residues. J gave up 5 bases and V 4 bases, and 13 bases lay outside the gene matches. Germline-derived CDR1 and CDR2 are LNHDA and SQIVND (reference sequence).

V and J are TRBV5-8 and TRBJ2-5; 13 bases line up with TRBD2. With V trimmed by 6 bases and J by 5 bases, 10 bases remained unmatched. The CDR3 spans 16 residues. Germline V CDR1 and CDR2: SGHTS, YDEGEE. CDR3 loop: CASTYGLAGDVETQYF. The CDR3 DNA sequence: TGTGCCAGCACCTACGGACTAGCGGGAGATGTGGAGACCCAGTACTTC.

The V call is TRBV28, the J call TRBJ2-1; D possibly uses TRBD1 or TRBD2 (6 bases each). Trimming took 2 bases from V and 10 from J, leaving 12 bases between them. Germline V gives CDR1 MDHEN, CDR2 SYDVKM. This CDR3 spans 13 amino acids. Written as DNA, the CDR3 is TGTGCCAGCAGTTTAGCAGGGGCGGGAGAGCAGTTCTTC. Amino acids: CASSLAGAGEQFF.

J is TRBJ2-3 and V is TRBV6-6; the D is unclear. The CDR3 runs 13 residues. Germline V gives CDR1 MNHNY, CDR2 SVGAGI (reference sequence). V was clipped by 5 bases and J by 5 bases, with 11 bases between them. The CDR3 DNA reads TGTGCCAGCAGTCCTCGGACCCAAGATACGCAGTATTTT. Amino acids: CASSPRTQDTQYF.

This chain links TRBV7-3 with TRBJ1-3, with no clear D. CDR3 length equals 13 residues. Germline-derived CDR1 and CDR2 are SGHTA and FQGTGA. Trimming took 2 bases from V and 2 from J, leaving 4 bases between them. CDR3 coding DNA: TGTGCCAGCAGCTTAGACGCTGGAAACACCATATATTTT. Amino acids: CASSLDAGNTIYF.

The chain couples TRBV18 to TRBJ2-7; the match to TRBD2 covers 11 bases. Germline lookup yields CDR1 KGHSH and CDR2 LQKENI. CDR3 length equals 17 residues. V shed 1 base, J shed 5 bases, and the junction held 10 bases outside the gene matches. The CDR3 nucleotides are TGTGCCAGCTCACCACGAGGTCTAGCGGGAGGCTACGACGAGCAGTACTTC. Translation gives CASSPRGLAGGYDEQYF. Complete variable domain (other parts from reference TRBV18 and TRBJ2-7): NAGVMQNPRHLVRRRGQEARLRCSPMKGHSHVYWYRQLPEEGLKFMVYLQKENIIDESGMPKERFSAEFPKEGPSILRIQQVVRGDSAAYFCASSPRGLAGGYDEQYFGPGTRLTVT.

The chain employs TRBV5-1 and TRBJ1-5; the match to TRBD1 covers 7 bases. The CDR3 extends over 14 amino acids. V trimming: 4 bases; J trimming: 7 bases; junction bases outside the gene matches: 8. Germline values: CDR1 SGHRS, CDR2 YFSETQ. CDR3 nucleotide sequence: TGCGCCAGCAGCCCTACAGGGGTCAGCCAGCCCCAGCATTTT. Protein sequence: CASSPTGVSQPQHF.

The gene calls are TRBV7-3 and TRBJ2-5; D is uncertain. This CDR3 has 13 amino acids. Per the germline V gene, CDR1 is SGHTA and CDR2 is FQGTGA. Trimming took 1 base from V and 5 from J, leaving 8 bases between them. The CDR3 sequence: CASSLSLYETQYF. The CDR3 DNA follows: TGTGCCAGCAGCTTAAGTTTGTACGAGACCCAGTACTTC.